Following are 6 T cell receptor beta chains from one sample sequenced in a study of cytomegalovirus exposure and HLA in healthy donors. Both 60 Vbeta primers and 13 Jbeta primers went into the PCR. Data came from immunoSEQ multiplex PCR; TCRdb stores just in-frame clones and leaves some out. The data contain approximately 160,000 clones, 75% to 90% of them singletons. Sequences were obtained from PBMCs. These receptors originate from a woman between 50 and 59 years old in good health and CMV-seropositive.

The DNA of the CDR3 is TGTGCCACCAGCAGAGGACAGGGGGTCCGCAATGAGCAGTTCTTC. It yields the protein CATSRGQGVRNEQFF. The V call is TRBV15, the J call TRBJ2-1; 9 bases fit TRBD1. CDR3 length: 15 residues. The junction had 4 bases not matched to a gene; V was cut back by 1 base and J by 6 bases. Germline V gene lookup returns CDR1 LNHNV and CDR2 YYDKDF (reference sequence).

The CDR3, as DNA: TGCGCCAGCAGCTTGGGAGCGTCTAAAACAGATACGCAGTATTTT. This sequence encodes CASSLGASKTDTQYF. The J gene is TRBJ2-3, the V gene TRBV5-1, with D unclear. CDR1 and CDR2 from the germline V gene are SGHRS and YFSETQ. The CDR3 has 15 residues. V gave up 0 bases and J gave up 3 bases, with 11 bases separating them.

CDR3 protein: CASITTGAGGELFF. The CDR3 DNA sequence: TGTGCCAGTATCACGACAGGGGCGGGCGGGGAGCTGTTTTTT. This chain links TRBV19 with TRBJ2-2; TRBD1 agrees at 8 bases. CDR1 is LNHDA and CDR2 is SQIVND in the germline V gene (reference sequence). CDR3 length: 14 amino acids. Trimming at V came to 7 bases and at J to 7 bases, leaving 8 bases not matched to a gene.

This rearrangement joins TRBV15 to TRBJ2-7; 7 bases line up with TRBD1. The CDR3 extends over 14 amino acids. V lost 1 base, J lost 7 bases, and 7 bases stayed unmatched. CDR1 and CDR2 from the germline V gene are LNHNV and YYDKDF (reference sequence). CDR3 loop: CATSRGGQEREQYF. The DNA for the CDR3 is TGTGCCACCAGCAGAGGCGGACAGGAGAGAGAGCAGTACTTC.

The V gene is TRBV7-9, the J gene TRBJ2-1, with 7 bases that match TRBD1. V was pared by 0 bases and J by 9 bases, with 2 bases of the junction left unmatched. The CDR3 totals 13 residues. Germline values: CDR1 SEHNR, CDR2 FQNEAQ (reference sequence). This CDR3 is CASSLAGGGEQFF. The DNA for the CDR3 is TGTGCCAGCAGCTTAGCAGGGGGCGGTGAGCAGTTCTTC.

This clone has a handful of counts. The chain links TRBV25-1 to TRBJ1-1; 8 bases match TRBD1. With 4 bases clipped from V and 4 bases from J, the junction kept 2 bases outside the gene matches. This CDR3 contains 13 residues. Germline V lookup: CDR1 MGHDK, CDR2 SYGVNS. The CDR3 reads CASSGQGITEAFF. The CDR3 DNA is TGTGCCAGCAGTGGACAGGGGATCACTGAAGCTTTCTTT.